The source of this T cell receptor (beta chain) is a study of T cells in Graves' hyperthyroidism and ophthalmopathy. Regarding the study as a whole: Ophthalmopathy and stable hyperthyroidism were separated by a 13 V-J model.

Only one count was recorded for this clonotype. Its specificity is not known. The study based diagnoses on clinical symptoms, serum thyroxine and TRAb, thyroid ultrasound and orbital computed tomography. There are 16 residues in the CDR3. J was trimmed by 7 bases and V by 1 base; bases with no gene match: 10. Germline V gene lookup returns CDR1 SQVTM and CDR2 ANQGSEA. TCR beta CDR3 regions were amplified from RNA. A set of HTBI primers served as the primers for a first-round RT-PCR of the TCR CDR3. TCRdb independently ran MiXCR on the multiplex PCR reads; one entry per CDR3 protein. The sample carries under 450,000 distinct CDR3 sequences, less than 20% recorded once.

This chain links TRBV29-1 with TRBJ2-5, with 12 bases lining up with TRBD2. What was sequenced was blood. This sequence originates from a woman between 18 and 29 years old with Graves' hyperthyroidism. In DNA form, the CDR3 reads TGCAGCGTTGAAGGCCCGATGACTAGCGGGGGACGGACCCAGTACTTC. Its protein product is CSVEGPMTSGGRTQYF.